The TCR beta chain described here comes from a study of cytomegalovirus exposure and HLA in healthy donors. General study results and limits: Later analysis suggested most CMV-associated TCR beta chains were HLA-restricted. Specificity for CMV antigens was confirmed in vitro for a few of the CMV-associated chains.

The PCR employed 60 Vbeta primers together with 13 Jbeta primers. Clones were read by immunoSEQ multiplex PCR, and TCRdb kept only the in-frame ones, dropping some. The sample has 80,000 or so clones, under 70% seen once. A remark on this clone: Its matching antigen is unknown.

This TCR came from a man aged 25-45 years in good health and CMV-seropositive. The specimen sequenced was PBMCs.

The CDR3 DNA sequence: TGCAGGATCGGAAAGGACAGGGAGTTAGGGTACTTC. Amino acid sequence: CRIGKDRELGYF. The V and J genes are TRBV29-1 and TRBJ2-5, with TRBD1 matching over 8 bases. The CDR3 contains 12 residues. Germline CDR1 and CDR2: SQVTM and ANQGSEA.